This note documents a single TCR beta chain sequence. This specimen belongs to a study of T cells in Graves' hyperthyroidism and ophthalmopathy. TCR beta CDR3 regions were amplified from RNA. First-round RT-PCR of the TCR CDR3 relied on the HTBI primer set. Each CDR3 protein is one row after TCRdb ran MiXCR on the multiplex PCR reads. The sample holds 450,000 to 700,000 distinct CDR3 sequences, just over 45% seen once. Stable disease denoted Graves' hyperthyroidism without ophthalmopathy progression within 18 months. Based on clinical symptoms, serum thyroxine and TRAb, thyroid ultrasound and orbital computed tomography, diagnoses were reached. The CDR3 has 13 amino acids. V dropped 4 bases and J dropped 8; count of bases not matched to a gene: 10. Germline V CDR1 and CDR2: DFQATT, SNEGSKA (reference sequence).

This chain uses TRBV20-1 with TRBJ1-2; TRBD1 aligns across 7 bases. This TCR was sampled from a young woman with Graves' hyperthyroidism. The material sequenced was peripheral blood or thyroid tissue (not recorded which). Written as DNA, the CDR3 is TGCAGTGCTAAGGGACAGTATGTTTCAGGCTACACCTTC. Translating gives CSAKGQYVSGYTF.